The clone carrying this T cell receptor beta chain showed up just once. The antigen is undetermined. These data originate in a study of CD8 T cells in Susac syndrome. In the study overall: Sequenced Susac syndrome patients included roughly six with active disease and under 10 who were in remission.

Study results and caveats: The study's TCR sequencing and HLA analysis covered a relatively small number of individuals, and the study acknowledged this. Clonal expansion was absent from the CD4+ T cell repertoires in Susac syndrome.

In Susac syndrome patients, recently defined diagnostic criteria for definite or probable disease were met. A quantity of about 0.5 to 1 ug RNA underwent reverse transcription using random hexamers. TCRdb independently ran MiXCR on the immunoSEQ multiplex PCR reads; one entry per CDR3 protein. The table includes under 200,000 distinct CDR3 sequences, 90% to 95% detected once. The sample consisted of CD4+ T cells from PBMCs. The clonotype comes from a human donor with Susac syndrome.

The CDR3, as DNA: TGCAGTGCTAACTCCGGATCGAACACTGAAGCTTTCTTT. Translation gives CSANSGSNTEAFF. V usage is TRBV20-1 and J usage is TRBJ1-1; unclear D gene. Per germline, CDR1 DFQATT and CDR2 SNEGSKA (reference sequence). This CDR3 has 13 residues. Trimming removed 4 bases at V and 1 base at J, with 10 bases between.